Following are 27 T cell receptor beta chains from one sample sequenced in a study of CD8 T cells in ankylosing spondylitis. TCRdb redid the calling of the 5' RACE reads with MiXCR, one entry per CDR3 protein. This sample carries about 160,000 distinct CDR3 sequences, approximately 16% of them seen once, and the ten largest clones take roughly 8%. Sequencing was done on a sample of blood, either unsorted or a sorted T cell fraction (not recorded which). These receptors were collected from a male donor with ankylosing spondylitis or in good health (not recorded which).

This clonotype was seen many times. The chain recombines TRBV28 with TRBJ1-1, with D possibly being TRBD1 (5 bases). Trimming removed 3 bases from V and 0 bases from J, with 17 bases in between. The CDR3 runs 17 residues. Germline V lookup: CDR1 MDHEN, CDR2 SYDVKM. The CDR3 here is CASSLPTATALNTEAFF. The CDR3 DNA follows: TGTGCCAGCAGTTTGCCAACTGCGACAGCCTTGAACACTGAAGCTTTCTTT.

This clonotype was seen a few times. This rearrangement joins TRBV6-1 to TRBJ2-1, with 8 bases aligning to TRBD2. The CDR3 totals 14 residues. The J segment lost 2 bases and the V segment lost 7 bases, leaving 4 bases of the junction unmatched. Germline CDR1 and CDR2: MNHNS and SASEGT. Here the CDR3 DNA reads TGTGCCAGCATGACGGGAGGGCCCTACAATGAGCAGTTCTTC. The encoded protein is CASMTGGPYNEQFF.

This clonotype was detected a few times. This chain connects TRBV30 to TRBJ1-4; D uncertain. With 0 bases removed from V and 8 bases from J, the gap between germline ends came to 4 bases. Per the germline V gene, CDR1 is GTSNPN and CDR2 is SVGIG (reference sequence). This CDR3 region has 11 residues. The CDR3 DNA is TGTGCCTGGAGTGTACGAGAAAAACTGTTTTTT. Protein: CAWSVREKLFF.

The chain couples TRBV29-1 to TRBJ2-2; TRBD2 aligns across 9 bases. Germline CDR1 is SQVTM and CDR2 is ANQGSEA. V lost 0 bases, J lost 5 bases, and 10 bases stayed unmatched. The CDR3 totals 17 residues. In DNA form, the CDR3 reads TGCAGCGTTGAAGACCGCCTGCGGGAGGGACCTACCGGGGAGCTGTTTTTT. It is translated as CSVEDRLREGPTGELFF.

This sequence joins TRBV15 and TRBJ2-7, with 13 bases fitting TRBD2. CDR1 is LNHNV and CDR2 is YYDKDF in the germline V gene (reference sequence). V shed 3 bases and J 9 bases; nucleotides not matched to a gene: 5. The CDR3 has 14 amino acids. This chain's CDR3 is CATSSTSGRAGQYF. The CDR3 DNA follows: TGTGCCACCAGCAGCACTAGCGGGAGGGCGGGGCAGTACTTC.

This clonotype appeared many times. The chain joins TRBV12-3 or TRBV12-4 to TRBJ1-2; 8 bases match TRBD1. V shed 1 base, J shed 4 bases, and the junction held 2 bases outside the gene matches. The CDR3 loop spans 14 amino acids. The CDR3 sequence: CASSLDRGAYGYTF. For the CDR3, the DNA is TGTGCCAGCAGTTTAGACAGGGGGGCCTATGGCTACACCTTC.

The V gene is TRBV10-2, the J gene TRBJ2-3; possible D gene TRBD1, 5 bases. V lost 2 bases and J 4 bases, leaving 10 bases between the germline ends. The CDR3 is made up of 14 amino acids. In germline, CDR1 is WSHSY, CDR2 SAAADI. The CDR3 bases are TGCGCCAGCAGTGAGCAGGGTGGACCAGATACGCAGTATTTT. This gives the protein CASSEQGGPDTQYF.

The rearrangement joins TRBV24-1 to TRBJ1-5; 9 nucleotides align to TRBD1. This CDR3 has 15 amino acids. Germline trimming cut 4 bases from V and 1 base from J; bases unmatched to any gene: 1. Germline loops: CDR1 KGHDR, CDR2 SFDVKD. CDR3 DNA sequence: TGTGCCACCAGTGAGACAGGGGGGAGCAATCAGCCCCAGCATTTT. Translated: CATSETGGSNQPQHF.

This clonotype was seen many times. CDR3 region: CASSQSTGDGYTF. CDR3 nucleotides: TGCGCCAGCAGCCAGTCGACAGGAGATGGCTACACCTTC. V is TRBV4-1 and J is TRBJ1-2, with D perhaps TRBD1 (6 bases). Germline CDR1 reads MGHRA; CDR2 reads YSYEKL. The V gene lost 3 bases and the J gene lost 6 bases, with 11 bases spanning the gap. The CDR3 runs to 13 residues.

The CDR3 protein is CASTPYRGLRVSTDTQYF. The CDR3 bases are TGTGCCAGTACCCCATACAGGGGGCTGAGGGTCAGCACAGATACGCAGTATTTT. The chain joins TRBV19 to TRBJ2-3; 9 bases align to TRBD1. The CDR3 consists of 18 residues. Germline loops: CDR1 LNHDA, CDR2 SQIVND (reference sequence). With 7 bases clipped from V and 0 bases from J, the junction kept 14 bases outside the gene matches.

There are many counts of this clonotype. CDR3 region: CASSLGRSFLRQYF. CDR3 DNA sequence: TGTGCCAGCAGTTTGGGCAGGTCGTTCCTTAGGCAGTACTTC. The chain carries TRBV12-3 or TRBV12-4 and TRBJ2-7, with D unclear. The V end was cut by 3 bases, the J end by 9 bases, with 18 bases between. The CDR3 loop spans 14 amino acids.

The chain is built from TRBV30 and TRBJ2-1, with D unresolved. Trimming removed 2 bases from V and 3 bases from J, with 8 bases in between. The CDR3 consists of 13 residues. Per the germline V gene, CDR1 is GTSNPN and CDR2 is SVGIG (reference sequence). The CDR3 region has the DNA TGTGCCTGGAGTCTTAAGTTCTACAATGAGCAGTTCTTC. This translates into CAWSLKFYNEQFF.

This clonotype was found many times. This chain connects TRBV10-3 to TRBJ2-1; weak D call: TRBD2 (6 bases). V was shortened by 10 bases and J by 5 bases, with 15 bases between the two germline ends. There are 13 residues in the CDR3. Per germline, CDR1 ENHRY and CDR2 SYGVKD. CDR3 nucleotide sequence: TGTGCCACCCCGGGTATAGCGGACAATGAGCAGTTCTTC. Protein product: CATPGIADNEQFF.

The chain uses TRBV27 and TRBJ1-5; no reliable D call. With 1 base removed from V and 5 bases from J, the gap between germline ends came to 6 bases. Germline V gene sequence: CDR1 MNHEY, CDR2 SMNVEV (reference sequence). There are 13 residues in the CDR3. The CDR3 spells CASSLWIDQPQHF. In DNA, the CDR3 is TGTGCCAGCAGTTTATGGATAGATCAGCCCCAGCATTTT.

There are many counts of this clonotype. V gene TRBV5-1 combines with J gene TRBJ2-1; 9 bases fit TRBD1. The CDR3 totals 15 residues. Germline-derived CDR1 and CDR2 are SGHRS and YFSETQ. J was trimmed by 6 bases and V by 2 bases; bases with no gene match: 6. CDR3 region: CASSFRQGVFNEQFF. In DNA, the CDR3 is TGCGCCAGCAGCTTCAGACAGGGGGTTTTCAATGAGCAGTTCTTC.

This clonotype was counted only a few times. The chain employs TRBV29-1 and TRBJ1-3; TRBD1 is a possible D gene (6 bases). This CDR3 region has 14 residues. Germline V gives CDR1 SQVTM, CDR2 ANQGSEA. Trimming removed 2 bases from V and 0 bases from J, with 8 bases in between. The CDR3 DNA sequence: TGCAGCGTTGAACAGGGGAGCTCTGGAAACACCATATATTTT. Protein product: CSVEQGSSGNTIYF.

The chain recombines TRBV11-2 with TRBJ2-3; D gene uncertain. V dropped 1 base and J dropped 0 bases, with 8 bases sitting between them. CDR1 and CDR2 (germline): SGHAT, FQNNGV. The CDR3 is 15 amino acids. The CDR3 loop is CASSLVGTSTDTQYF. CDR3 in DNA: TGTGCCAGCAGCTTAGTTGGCACGAGCACAGATACGCAGTATTTT.

This clonotype has a count of ten or more. The chain recombines TRBV20-1 with TRBJ2-2; 8 nucleotides agree with TRBD2. This CDR3 has 13 residues. Looked up from germline, CDR1 is DFQATT and CDR2 is SNEGSKA (reference sequence). Germline trimming cut 5 bases from V and 13 bases from J; bases unmatched to any gene: 12. The CDR3, as DNA: TGCAGTGCTCCGAGCGGGAGTACAGGCGTGCTGTTTTTT. Protein product: CSAPSGSTGVLFF.

This clonotype was seen a few times. The V and J genes are TRBV3-1 and TRBJ2-1; D might be TRBD2 (5 bases). Germline V lookup: CDR1 LGHDT, CDR2 YNNKEL (reference sequence). The CDR3 runs 13 residues. The V and J ends lost 0 bases and 12 bases respectively, with 12 bases between them. The CDR3 protein is CASSQDWTGGQFF. Here the CDR3 DNA reads TGTGCCAGCAGCCAAGATTGGACCGGAGGGCAGTTCTTC.

This clonotype was observed a handful of times. The rearrangement links TRBV12-3 or TRBV12-4 to TRBJ2-3; D gene unclear. CDR3 length equals 13 residues. V dropped 5 bases and J dropped 2 bases, with 8 bases sitting between them. CDR3 nucleotides: TGTGCCAGCAGTCGACTTGACACAGATACGCAGTATTTT. Encoded protein: CASSRLDTDTQYF.

This sequence joins TRBV7-9 and TRBJ2-5; TRBD2 agrees at 10 bases. Germline trimming cut 8 bases from V and 5 bases from J; bases unmatched to any gene: 5. The length of the CDR3 is 13 residues. Germline CDR1 reads SEHNR; CDR2 reads FQNEAQ (reference sequence). The CDR3 DNA follows: TGTGCCAGCTTACTAGCGGGACAGGAGACCCAGTACTTC. It translates to CASLLAGQETQYF.

Many counts were recorded for this clonotype. This chain joins TRBV5-5 and TRBJ1-5, with 10 bases identical to TRBD1. Looked up from germline, CDR1 is SGHKS and CDR2 is YYEKEE (reference sequence). CDR3 length: 15 amino acids. V lost 3 bases and J lost 4; bases outside the gene matches: 4. The CDR3 region is CASSSGQGSNQPQHF. In nucleotides, the CDR3 is TGTGCCAGCAGCTCGGGACAGGGGAGTAATCAGCCCCAGCATTTT.

This clonotype was counted ten times or more. In DNA, the CDR3 is TGCAGTGCGTCTTGGGGGAGAGCGAACACCGGGGAGCTGTTTTTT. Residues: CSASWGRANTGELFF. The chain couples TRBV20-1 to TRBJ2-2; either TRBD1 or TRBD2 may fit D (5 bases each). CDR3 size: 15 residues. Between the trimmed V and J ends, which lost 6 bases and 0 bases, there was a span of 14 bases. Germline CDR1 is DFQATT and CDR2 is SNEGSKA (reference sequence).

This clonotype occurred many times. This chain joins TRBV5-1 and TRBJ1-5, with D perhaps TRBD1 (6 bases). The germline gives CDR1 SGHRS, CDR2 YFSETQ. V gave up 3 bases and J gave up 5 bases, with 15 bases separating them. The CDR3 extends over 15 amino acids. CDR3 amino acids: CASSSLGGADQPQHF. The CDR3 region has the DNA TGCGCCAGCAGCTCGCTTGGGGGCGCGGATCAGCCCCAGCATTTT.

This clonotype was observed once. This chain uses TRBV30 with TRBJ1-2; perhaps TRBD1 as D (5 bases). This CDR3 region has 14 residues. Trimming removed 2 bases from V and 4 bases from J, with 14 bases in between. CDR1 is GTSNPN and CDR2 is SVGIG in the germline V gene (reference sequence). CDR3 loop: CAWSIPRGPYGYTF. The CDR3 DNA follows: TGTGCCTGGAGTATCCCTCGGGGCCCCTATGGCTACACCTTC.

This clonotype was observed a few times. In DNA form, the CDR3 reads TGTGCCAGCAGTTTCGAGCCCCCCTACAATGAGCAGTTCTTC. Its translation: CASSFEPPYNEQFF. V gene TRBV28 combines with J gene TRBJ2-1; D ambiguous. V was cut by 3 bases and J by 2 bases, with 8 bases left in between. This CDR3 comprises 14 residues. Germline V gives CDR1 MDHEN, CDR2 SYDVKM.

This clonotype was picked up many times. This sequence joins TRBV5-1 and TRBJ2-7; 7 bases are shared with TRBD2. There are 16 residues in the CDR3. The germline CDR1 and CDR2 sequences are SGHRS and YFSETQ. Trimming took 1 base from V and 6 from J; bases not matched to a gene: 13. CDR3 nucleotide sequence: TGCGCCAGCAGCTTGTCGGGCGGGAGCCATAGCCGCGAGCAGTACTTC. It yields the protein CASSLSGGSHSREQYF. Using reference TRBV5-1 and TRBJ2-7 for the parts outside the CDR3, the full variable domain is KAGVTQTPRYLIKTRGQQVTLSCSPISGHRSVSWYQQTPGQGLQFLFEYFSETQRNKGNFPGRFSGRQFSNSRSEMNVSTLELGDSALYLCASSLSGGSHSREQYFGPGTRLTVT.